This TCR beta chain appears in the sequencing data of a study of cytomegalovirus exposure and HLA in healthy donors (TCRdb year 2017). With regard to the full study: In an earlier analysis of approximately 500 of the donors, approximately 300 Gb of sequence data and roughly 100 million unique TCR beta sequences from roughly 200 million T cells were reported. An early release that covered roughly 600 HLA-typed donors contained about 300 gigabases of sequencing data and some 87 million unique TCR sequences. Among the roughly 400 genotyped donors, under 90% belonged to the genetic ancestry cluster associated with self-reported Caucasian donors. The study was designed to test whether signatures of past pathogen exposure could be identified by cataloging public T cell receptors. Using immunosequencing, the study profiled T cell repertoires from roughly 650 subjects and related those repertoires to cytomegalovirus serostatus. In addition to the first cohort of 666 subjects, a separate validation cohort of approximately 120 different subjects was used. To predict cytomegalovirus infection status, the study combined high-throughput TCR immunosequencing, statistical association of individual TCRs with disease status, and machine learning. To study patterns of TCR occurrence, a later analysis re-analyzed previously published TCR beta repertoires from around 660 donors and added high-resolution HLA genotyping. The later analysis used no new phenotypic data to find candidate immune exposures, relying instead on TCR beta sequences and their occurrence across donors. An earlier analysis of several hundred of the donors applied high-throughput TCR beta sequencing to assess whether each TCR beta V gene segment acted as functional or pseudogenic. Donor age, sex, ethnicity and CMV serostatus were compiled together with the repertoire data. A later genetic analysis used genome-wide SNP genotypes for about 65% of the roughly 700 donors, treating that subset as a discovery cohort. All discovery cohort repertoires had been generated using a single sequencing platform. Class I and class II HLA loci were covered by the typing at four-digit resolution. The number of donors typed differed by locus, with roughly 620-630 for A, B, C, DRB1 and DQB1, around 560 for DQA1, about 610 for DPA1, and approximately 470 for DPB1. A handful of DR-DQ haplotypes were treated as single units for association and clustering because of strong linkage in the cohort. Among roughly 400 genotyped donors of the cohort, an average of roughly 230,000 unique TCR beta nucleotide sequences was sequenced per donor, of which roughly 18% were non-productive. What the authors observed across the whole study: In a later analysis, HLA-associated TCR beta chains were found to be more clonally expanded and to have lower generation probabilities than equally common non-associated chains. Linkage disequilibrium might explain the correlated functional status among segregating V segments, but an unknown experimental factor could not be ruled out. A cluster of highly shared sequence variants was judged likely to represent a technical artifact of the sequencing pipeline. A few of the identified cytomegalovirus-associated TCR beta chains were confirmed in vitro to be specific for cytomegalovirus antigens. Because counts were too low, more than 15 rarely observed V segments, including chromosome 9 orphons, were left out of the earlier analysis of a few hundred of the donors. At a false discovery rate of 0.05, a later analysis linked under 20,000 TCR beta sequences to specific HLA alleles. The study gave a list of some 150 TCR beta chains associated with cytomegalovirus. Most TCR sequences were observed very rarely across donors, whereas some public TCRs were present in many individuals. In a later analysis, several top co-occurrence clusters were reported to appear linked to parvovirus B19, influenza, CMV and Epstein-Barr virus. The only immune exposure information available for the cohort was CMV serostatus. According to a later analysis, most CMV-associated TCR beta chains appeared to be HLA-restricted, and the HLA associations seemed to be driven largely by CMV exposure. Roughly uniform sequencing depth across donors was assumed in presence/absence analyses, although this assumption may not hold. A further reported finding was that TCR beta sequences accurately predicted the HLA-A and HLA-B alleles for most subjects in the first cohort. HLA typing was unavailable for some donors at each locus, so association tests used only the typed subset. According to the authors, the approach could potentially be generalized to other disease states and immunological phenotypes. An earlier analysis of 587 of the donors showed that most TCR beta V segments appeared in productive rearrangements either about 87% or about 30% of the time, which broadly matched IMGT annotations. An association between a missense DCLRE1C variant and V-gene and J-gene trimming of TCR beta chains was found in a later genetic analysis and replicated in an independent cohort. The classifier was reported to diagnose cytomegalovirus status with high specificity and sensitivity in both the original and validation cohorts. In a later genetic analysis, fewer N-insertions in productive TCRs were reported among donors in an Asian-associated ancestry cluster than the roughly 640-donor mean. When HLA alleles, especially DR and DQ, strongly co-occurred, TCR associations were difficult to assign to individual alleles. According to a later analysis, TCR association rates differed among HLA loci, with DRB1 alleles showing the most associated TCRs and HLA-C alleles showing the fewest. In this cohort, only TCR beta chains were sequenced, and detectable features were limited by the absence of alpha or paired-chain data. Some IMGT-functional V segments, including TRBV6-2 and TRBV6-3, could not be told apart with the 87-base-pair reads, so those segments were excluded.

The cohort consisted of approximately 670 healthy bone marrow donors. At the time of sampling, all cohort members were nominally healthy, though unrecorded immune exposures were likely present. The donor tested CMV seronegative, placing the donor among the 352 seronegative members of the cohort. Every donor gave a peripheral blood sample, and the peripheral blood mononuclear cells from that sample were used for TCR beta sequencing. Genomic DNA was extracted from the blood cell samples with the Qiagen DNeasy Blood Extraction Kit. Library prep was done by the immunoSEQ multiplex PCR assay. The multiplex PCR relied on a mix of 60 forward primers for TCR Vbeta segments and 13 reverse primers for TCR Jbeta segments. The CDR3 region of rearranged TCR beta genes was amplified from genomic DNA with a multiplex PCR assay. The amplified TCR beta libraries were sequenced on the Illumina HiSeq System as 87-base-pair reads. The study's processing was this. A later analysis tallied roughly 78 million unique TCR beta chains across the 650 to 750 repertoires, and roughly 11 million of those chains were shared by two or more donors. To remove PCR and sequencing errors, raw reads were error-corrected and collapsed into unique sequences using a nearest-neighbor algorithm that merged closely related sequences. To assign V, D and J gene segments, CDR3 sequences were aligned to IMGT reference sequences. For a sequence to be retained, at least a six-nucleotide match to both a V gene segment and a J gene segment was required. Rearrangements were called productive when the CDR3 lacked stop codons and stayed in frame with V and J; all others were non-productive. CDR3 was defined by IMGT convention, running from the second conserved V-encoded cysteine to the conserved J-encoded phenylalanine. The earlier analysis of more than 450 of the donors excluded sequences that lacked an unambiguous match to a single V gene segment. An earlier analysis of around 600 of the donors classified V segments as functional when productive rearrangements were above 56.7% and as segregating when the standard deviation between donors was above 5%. To diagnose cytomegalovirus status from the catalog of TCR beta chain sequences, a statistical classification framework was built. In a later analysis, V and J genes were assigned by comparing TCR nucleotide sequences against IMGT/GENE-DB human TR gene sequences. In a later analysis, CDR3 sequences and most-parsimonious VDJ recombination scenarios were assigned using the TCRdist pipeline. In a later analysis, every TCR beta chain was defined by the combination of its CDR3 amino acid sequence and its V-gene family, and reads without a unique V-gene family were dropped. To address suspected cross-contamination and a sequencing artifact, a later analysis removed 592 highly shared, low-generation-probability nucleotide sequences. For each public chain, a later analysis derived a clonal expansion index from normalized ranks of inferred template counts within each repertoire. A later analysis computed generation probabilities with a VDJ recombination model fitted to out-of-frame rearrangements, and checked the results against IGoR. In a later analysis, hypergeometric tests were used to score TCR-TCR, TCR-HLA and TCR-CMV co-occurrence, with a repertoire-size bias correction applied to TCR pairs. In a later analysis, false discovery rates were estimated by permuting HLA or CMV assignments 20 times. A later analysis grouped co-occurring TCRs with DBSCAN, adding TCRdist sequence similarity when clustering within HLA-allele-positive subsets. Repertoires with fewer than 30,000 or more than 120,000 public chains, plus five repertoires with anomalous nucleotide sharing, were excluded from co-occurrence clustering. This is the immuneACCESS table as TCRdb keeps it, with only in-frame sequences that have V and J called. A part of the clones is gone; compared with another copy, unresolved V genes explain less than half, and the rest is unexplained. For V, J and clone size, that table is used; D and trimming come from the DNA. The table for this sample shows 150,000 to 250,000 clones. The ten largest clones represent 0.7% to 0.8% of the sample.

As to this clone: Its antigen is unknown.

The V and J ends are trimmed by 4 bases and 1 base, leaving 13 bases between them. CDR1 and CDR2 are read off the germline V gene as SQVTM and ANQGSEA. The CDR3 goes from the cysteine to the phenylalanine over 14 residues. CDR3 DNA only is kept here, 42 bases in frame from base 1. The sequenced material came from PBMCs. The chain couples TRBV29-1 to TRBJ1-1, with the D gene uncertain. This TCR came from a boy younger than 18 in good health and CMV-seronegative. For the CDR3, the sequence is CSVVNRAGNTEAFF. The DNA sequence follows: TGCAGCGTTGTGAACCGCGCAGGGAACACTGAAGCTTTCTTT.